Shown below are 8 T cell receptor beta chains from a single sample sequenced in a study of glioma-infiltrating T cells after dendritic cell vaccination. The table came from immunoSEQ multiplex PCR; TCRdb's copy has only in-frame clones and leaves some out. The sample lists about 82,000 clones, around 90% occurring once. Material: blood, obtained before dendritic cell vaccination. The receptors were sampled from a human donor with glioblastoma.

This sequence joins TRBV4-1 and TRBJ2-7; TRBD2 matches at 12 bases. The germline V gene encodes CDR1 MGHRA and CDR2 YSYEKL. This CDR3 has 16 residues. V shed 1 base and J 2 bases; nucleotides not matched to a gene: 3. The CDR3, as DNA: TGCGCCAGCAGCCAAGCACTAGCGGGAGGAACCTACGAGCAGTACTTC. Amino acid sequence: CASSQALAGGTYEQYF.

This chain connects TRBV2 to TRBJ2-1, with 12 bases that match TRBD2. With 3 bases clipped from V and 13 bases from J, the junction kept 13 bases outside the gene matches. Germline-derived CDR1 and CDR2 are SNHLY and FYNNEI. The CDR3 contains 16 residues. The CDR3 DNA reads TGTGCCAGCAGTGATTTTGGGGCTAGCGGGAGGGTTTACCAGTTCTTC. Translating gives CASSDFGASGRVYQFF.

This sequence joins TRBV19 and TRBJ1-2, with unresolved D. The germline CDR1 and CDR2 sequences are LNHDA and SQIVND (reference sequence). The CDR3 covers 11 residues. V was cut by 3 bases and J by 13 bases, with 12 bases left in between. The CDR3 DNA follows: TGTGCCAGTAGTATGCTAGCGGCGTTCACCTTC. Translating gives CASSMLAAFTF.

The chain employs TRBV29-1 and TRBJ2-1, with 8 bases fitting TRBD2. Germline CDR1 reads SQVTM; CDR2 reads ANQGSEA. The CDR3 is made up of 14 amino acids. Trimming took 6 bases from V and 5 from J; bases not matched to a gene: 9. The CDR3: CSVAYSGNHNEQFF. The DNA for the CDR3 is TGCAGCGTGGCTTATAGCGGGAACCACAATGAGCAGTTCTTC.

V is TRBV29-1 and J is TRBJ2-3, with 10 positions matching TRBD1. Trimming at V came to 6 bases and at J to 0 bases, leaving 0 bases not matched to a gene. The CDR3 contains 13 residues. Germline loops: CDR1 SQVTM, CDR2 ANQGSEA. This CDR3 reads CSVDRGSTDTQYF. CDR3 in DNA: TGCAGCGTGGACAGGGGGAGCACAGATACGCAGTATTTT.

This chain uses TRBV15 with TRBJ2-1; TRBD2 is a possible D gene (6 bases). Trimming took off 1 base at V and 6 bases at J, with 10 bases between the two ends. This CDR3 spans 14 amino acids. Germline V gene lookup returns CDR1 LNHNV and CDR2 YYDKDF (reference sequence). CDR3 coding DNA: TGTGCCACCAGCAGAGTCGGGGGAATCAATGAGCAGTTCTTC. Translating gives CATSRVGGINEQFF.

This rearrangement joins TRBV5-4 to TRBJ2-5; 7 positions agree with TRBD1. With 4 bases clipped from V and 2 bases from J, the junction kept 11 bases outside the gene matches. The CDR3 contains 16 residues. Germline values: CDR1 SGHNT, CDR2 YYREEE (reference sequence). CDR3 in amino acids: CASSPTRGGGQETQYF. The CDR3 DNA sequence: TGTGCCAGCAGCCCCACTCGAGGGGGCGGGCAAGAGACCCAGTACTTC. Full variable domain (remainder filled in from reference TRBV5-4 and TRBJ2-5): ETGVTQSPTHLIKTRGQQVTLRCSSQSGHNTVSWYQQALGQGPQFIFQYYREEENGRGNFPPRFSGLQFPNYSSELNVNALELDDSALYLCASSPTRGGGQETQYFGPGTRLLVL.

The chain joins TRBV7-2 to TRBJ2-3; 8 bases agree with TRBD2. From germline, CDR1 is SGHTA and CDR2 FQGNSA. V shed 3 bases and J 6 bases; nucleotides not matched to a gene: 8. This CDR3 comprises 15 residues. CDR3 DNA: TGTGCCAGCAGCTTCGGAGCGGGAGTAGGTGATACGCAGTATTTT. This translates into CASSFGAGVGDTQYF.